Following are 31 T cell receptor beta chains from one sample sequenced in a study of T cell responses to AZD1222 COVID-19 vaccine. Only in-frame clones appear in the TCRdb table, and some are missing; sequencing was by immunoSEQ multiplex PCR. Among 130,000 or so clones, around 85% were seen once, and the ten largest hold about 8.5%. The sample here was peripheral blood, taken on day 0 of AZD1222 vaccination. The receptor set was obtained from an adult in good health.

This clone was found a few times. The chain uses TRBV7-9 and TRBJ2-7, with 8 positions matching TRBD1. CDR1 is SEHNR and CDR2 is FQNEAQ in the germline V gene (reference sequence). The CDR3 consists of 14 residues. J gave up 5 bases and V 4 bases, and 7 bases lay outside the gene matches. The CDR3 is CASSSRQGFDEQYF. Here the CDR3 DNA reads TGTGCCAGCAGCTCCCGACAGGGGTTCGACGAGCAGTACTTC.

This chain connects TRBV3-1 (or the pseudogene TRBV3-2) to TRBJ1-1, with 10 bases that match TRBD1. In germline, CDR1 is LGHDT, CDR2 YNNKEL (reference sequence). V gave up 4 bases and J gave up 2 bases; unmatched junction bases: 10. The CDR3 sequence is 17 residues long. The CDR3 spells CASSLPGQGLRNTEAFF. CDR3 DNA: TGTGCCAGCAGCCTACCGGGACAGGGGTTGCGTAACACTGAAGCTTTCTTT.

This clone was observed a single time. V is TRBV5-1 and J is TRBJ1-2, with a tentative D call TRBD1 (6 bases). With 2 bases removed from V and 5 bases from J, the gap between germline ends came to 22 bases. Germline values: CDR1 SGHRS, CDR2 YFSETQ. This CDR3 has 17 residues. The CDR3 DNA reads as TGCGCCAGCAGCTTAATCAGACAGGTGAGGCTACAATATGGCTACACCTTC. This translates into CASSLIRQVRLQYGYTF. Complete variable domain (other parts from reference TRBV5-1 and TRBJ1-2): KAGVTQTPRYLIKTRGQQVTLSCSPISGHRSVSWYQQTPGQGLQFLFEYFSETQRNKGNFPGRFSGRQFSNSRSEMNVSTLELGDSALYLCASSLIRQVRLQYGYTFGSGTRLTVV.

As for this clone: The junction does not match germline at one end; this may be a read error. This chain joins TRBV6-1 and TRBJ1-1, with D unclear. Germline V CDR1 and CDR2: MNHNS, SASEGT. CDR3 length: 15 amino acids. CDR3 coding DNA: TGTGCCAGCAGAGAAGTTGAGGTAGGGAACACTGAAGCTTTCTTT. Its protein product is CASREVEVGNTEAFF.

The chain links TRBV5-1 to TRBJ2-7; 9 nucleotides line up with TRBD1. There are 16 residues in the CDR3. Germline CDR1 SGHRS, CDR2 YFSETQ. V trimming: 4 bases; J trimming: 5 bases; junction bases outside the gene matches: 13. In DNA, the CDR3 is TGCGCCAGCAGCACCTCAAACAGGGGGCGCTTGGACGAGCAGTACTTC. Protein: CASSTSNRGRLDEQYF.

The chain combines TRBV2 with TRBJ2-3; no clear D gene. This CDR3 spans 10 amino acids. CDR1 is SNHLY, CDR2 FYNNEI, per germline. V gave up 11 bases and J gave up 5 bases, with 8 bases separating them. The CDR3 DNA reads as TGTGCCTTAGCCGTAGATACGCAGTATTTT. This codes for CALAVDTQYF.

J is TRBJ2-5 and V is TRBV11-3, with D possibly matching TRBD2 (7 bases). The V and J ends lost 4 bases and 2 bases respectively, with 14 bases between them. The germline V gene has CDR1 SGHNT and CDR2 YENEEA. The CDR3 runs 15 residues. Here the CDR3 reads CASSSGGGGQETQYF. The DNA for the CDR3 is TGTGCCAGCAGCTCCGGGGGCGGGGGTCAAGAGACCCAGTACTTC.

The chain links TRBV6-2 or TRBV6-3 to TRBJ2-3; 9 bases map to TRBD2. V gave up 2 bases and J gave up 2 bases; unmatched junction bases: 2. Germline V gene data show CDR1 as MNHEY and CDR2 as SVGEGT. CDR3 length: 15 amino acids. The CDR3 loop is CASSYLAGPTDTQYF. The DNA of the CDR3 is TGTGCCAGCAGTTACCTAGCGGGGCCCACAGATACGCAGTATTTT.

This clone has more than one count but fewer than ten. V usage is TRBV5-8 and J usage is TRBJ1-5, with 7 bases that match TRBD1. This CDR3 is built from 15 residues. Per the germline V gene, CDR1 is SGHTS and CDR2 is YDEGEE. After removal of 3 bases from V and 2 bases from J, the junction contained 5 bases not matched to a gene. CDR3 nucleotide sequence: TGTGCCAGCAGCTCAACAGGGGCCGGCAATCAGCCCCAGCATTTT. It yields the protein CASSSTGAGNQPQHF.

The CDR3 sequence is CASTLRGGAGNEQFF. CDR3 sequence (DNA): TGTGCCAGCACCTTGCGGGGGGGCGCTGGCAATGAGCAGTTCTTC. V gene TRBV2 combines with J gene TRBJ2-1; 9 nucleotides line up with TRBD2. V gave up 7 bases and J gave up 6 bases; unmatched junction bases: 10. The length of the CDR3 is 15 residues. Germline lookup yields CDR1 SNHLY and CDR2 FYNNEI. Looking up the rest from reference TRBV2 and TRBJ2-1 gives the full variable domain: EPEVTQTPSHQVTQMGQEVILRCVPISNHLYFYWYRQILGQKVEFLVSFYNNEISEKSEIFDDQFSVERPDGSNFTLKIRSTKLEDSAMYFCASTLRGGAGNEQFFGPGTRLTVL.

The V and J genes are TRBV28 and TRBJ1-1, with 11 bases matching TRBD1. CDR3 length: 15 amino acids. CDR1 MDHEN and CDR2 SYDVKM come from the germline V gene. The ends lost 5 bases at V and 9 bases at J; junction bases unmatched: 11. The CDR3 coding sequence is TGTGCCAGCAGTGGGAGGACAGGGGGCGAAACCCAAGCTTTCTTT. Translating it yields CASSGRTGGETQAFF.

The chain employs TRBV9 and TRBJ1-2; D might be TRBD1 (5 bases). CDR1 SGDLS and CDR2 YYNGEE come from the germline V gene. Deletions cut 3 bases from V and 2 bases from J, with 11 bases between. The CDR3 extends over 14 amino acids. The CDR3, as DNA: TGTGCCAGCAGCGAAGGGACGGTCAACTATGGCTACACCTTC. Translation gives CASSEGTVNYGYTF.

This clone was observed once. V usage is TRBV29-1 and J usage is TRBJ1-1; no definite D call. The CDR3 is 13 residues long. V dropped 7 bases and J dropped 5 bases, with 17 bases sitting between them. CDR1 SQVTM and CDR2 ANQGSEA come from the germline V gene. The CDR3 DNA follows: TGCAGCGCGGTTGAGGCGGCGTGGACTGAAGCTTTCTTT. As protein: CSAVEAAWTEAFF.

This rearrangement joins TRBV12-3 or TRBV12-4 to TRBJ1-1, with D perhaps TRBD1 (5 bases). The CDR3 covers 13 residues. V gave up 8 bases and J gave up 1 base, with 11 bases separating them. CDR3 in amino acids: CASCRVRNTEAFF. The CDR3, as DNA: TGTGCCAGCTGCAGGGTCAGGAACACTGAAGCTTTCTTT.

This clone was observed a single time. V gene TRBV5-4 combines with J gene TRBJ2-2, with D perhaps TRBD2 (5 bases). Germline CDR1 reads SGHNT; CDR2 reads YYREEE (reference sequence). V lost 2 bases and J 9 bases, leaving 17 bases between the germline ends. The CDR3 runs to 15 residues. CDR3 protein: CASSLVGTEGRELFF. The DNA for the CDR3 is TGTGCCAGCAGCTTAGTGGGAACTGAGGGCCGGGAGCTGTTTTTT. The full variable domain, completed using reference TRBV5-4 and TRBJ2-2, is ETGVTQSPTHLIKTRGQQVTLRCSSQSGHNTVSWYQQALGQGPQFIFQYYREEENGRGNFPPRFSGLQFPNYSSELNVNALELDDSALYLCASSLVGTEGRELFFGEGSRLTVL.

V usage is TRBV7-9 and J usage is TRBJ1-1; D not certain. CDR1 SEHNR and CDR2 FQNEAQ come from the germline V gene (reference sequence). The ends were cut back, 4 bases at V and 10 bases at J, with 10 bases in the middle. The CDR3 consists of 11 residues. The CDR3, as DNA: TGTGCCAGCAGCTCCGTGGGGAGAGCTTTCTTT. The encoded protein is CASSSVGRAFF.

This clone was found a few times. V usage is TRBV19 and J usage is TRBJ1-5; the D gene is possibly TRBD1 (5 bases). Trimming removed 5 bases from V and 5 bases from J, with 10 bases in between. The CDR3 spans 13 residues. Per the germline V gene, CDR1 is LNHDA and CDR2 is SQIVND (reference sequence). For the CDR3, the DNA is TGTGCCAGTAGTCGGGGCCCTGATCAGCCCCAGCATTTT. Protein sequence: CASSRGPDQPQHF.

The J gene is TRBJ1-5, the V gene TRBV30, with D unclear. CDR1 GTSNPN and CDR2 SVGIG come from the germline V gene (reference sequence). CDR3 length: 16 residues. V lost 1 base and J 0 bases, leaving 13 bases between the germline ends. The CDR3 DNA follows: TGTGCCTGGAGTGCGGCAGATCGCTATAGCAATCAGCCCCAGCATTTT. Amino acids: CAWSAADRYSNQPQHF.

The chain uses TRBV5-1 and TRBJ1-2, with a possible D match to TRBD1 (6 bases). Looked up from germline, CDR1 is SGHRS and CDR2 is YFSETQ. V was trimmed by 1 base and J by 5 bases, leaving 9 bases between them. The CDR3 is 13 residues long. The CDR3, as DNA: TGCGCCAGCAGCTTGAGCACAGGGTATGGCTACACCTTC. Translation: CASSLSTGYGYTF.

The chain joins TRBV6-5 to TRBJ2-7, with D perhaps TRBD1 (7 bases). Looked up from germline, CDR1 is MNHEY and CDR2 is SVGAGI. This CDR3 comprises 13 residues. V lost 10 bases, J lost 0 bases, and 13 bases lay in between. The CDR3 loop reads CAIGGQYSYEQYF. The DNA for the CDR3 is TGTGCCATCGGGGGACAGTACTCCTACGAGCAGTACTTC.

The chain uses TRBV12-3 or TRBV12-4 and TRBJ2-7, with a weak D call TRBD2 (6 bases). The CDR3 sequence is 13 residues long. V was trimmed by 9 bases and J by 0 bases, leaving 12 bases between them. CDR3 DNA sequence: TGTGCCAGTACTAGCTCGAGCTCCTACGAGCAGTACTTC. It codes for CASTSSSSYEQYF.

This chain joins TRBV27 and TRBJ1-2, with D uncertain. Germline V gene sequence: CDR1 MNHEY, CDR2 SMNVEV (reference sequence). CDR3 length equals 16 residues. Trimming stripped 5 bases from V and 1 base from J, with 17 bases between. CDR3 sequence reads: CASSPNHLVFNYGYTF. Here the CDR3 DNA reads TGTGCCAGCAGTCCGAATCACTTGGTTTTTAACTATGGCTACACCTTC.

The chain is built from TRBV19 and TRBJ1-5; D unclear. Germline V lookup: CDR1 LNHDA, CDR2 SQIVND (reference sequence). There are 15 residues in the CDR3. Trimming pared 10 bases from V and 1 base from J, leaving 17 bases between. The CDR3, as DNA: TGTGCCACCGAGTCTGGGCTTTGGAGCAATCAGCCCCAGCATTTT. Translating gives CATESGLWSNQPQHF.

The rearrangement uses TRBV19 and TRBJ1-3, with D uncertain. Trimming left V 2 bases short and J 1 base short, with 12 bases between. Germline V gene lookup returns CDR1 LNHDA and CDR2 SQIVND (reference sequence). This CDR3 spans 16 amino acids. CDR3 coding DNA: TGTGCCAGTAGTATAATCGGCAGCGGGTCTGGAAACACCATATATTTT. Protein sequence: CASSIIGSGSGNTIYF. The full variable domain, rest sourced from reference TRBV19 and TRBJ1-3, is DGGITQSPKYLFRKEGQNVTLSCEQNLNHDAMYWYRQDPGQGLRLIYYSQIVNDFQKGDIAEGYSVSREKKESFPLTVTSAQKNPTAFYLCASSIIGSGSGNTIYFGEGSWLTVV.

This chain links TRBV6-5 with TRBJ1-1; D call uncertain. Germline CDR1 and CDR2: MNHEY and SVGAGI. V lost 5 bases, J lost 0 bases, and 13 bases lay in between. The CDR3 has 15 residues. The CDR3, as DNA: TGTGCCAGCAGTCTGAATGGGGAAATGAACACTGAAGCTTTCTTT. Protein product: CASSLNGEMNTEAFF.

V and J are TRBV5-8 and TRBJ1-1, with 7 bases lining up with TRBD1. Germline CDR1 SGHTS, CDR2 YDEGEE. V shed 6 bases, J shed 1 base, and the junction held 3 bases outside the gene matches. The CDR3 extends over 13 amino acids. The CDR3 is CASTKGANTEAFF. The CDR3 bases are TGTGCCAGCACCAAGGGGGCGAACACTGAAGCTTTCTTT.

V gene TRBV4-1 combines with J gene TRBJ2-2; 9 positions match TRBD2. The CDR3 is made up of 19 amino acids. CDR1 and CDR2 (germline): MGHRA, YSYEKL. V gave up 2 bases and J gave up 10 bases; unmatched junction bases: 20. The CDR3 region has the DNA TGCGCCAGCAGCCAAACCCAACTCGCGGGCGGGAGGGCCCGAGCGGAGCTGTTTTTT. Its protein product is CASSQTQLAGGRARAELFF.

This clone was seen only once. The J gene is TRBJ1-1, the V gene TRBV6-5, with 8 positions matching TRBD1. V lost 4 bases and J lost 0; bases outside the gene matches: 4. Germline CDR1 reads MNHEY; CDR2 reads SVGAGI. This CDR3 comprises 15 residues. The CDR3 here is CASSSGTGLNTEAFF. In DNA, the CDR3 is TGTGCCAGCAGTTCCGGGACAGGTCTGAACACTGAAGCTTTCTTT.

Note on this clone: This CDR3 fails to terminate in the conserved phenylalanine or tryptophan, so it likely reflects a read error. It is unclear where the CDR3 begins or ends on the DNA, so no DNA is shown, and the CDR3 is as TCRdb lists it. V is TRBV6-4 and J is TRBJ1-2; the D call of TRBD1 is as the table states it, not checked on the DNA. The CDR3 adds up to 8 amino acids, both ends counted. The germline CDR1 and CDR2 sequences are MRHNA and SNTAGT. CDR3 in amino acids: CASPKSRI.

This rearrangement joins TRBV3-1 (or the pseudogene TRBV3-2) to TRBJ1-2, with D possibly being TRBD1 (6 bases). Germline CDR1 reads LGHDT; CDR2 reads YNNKEL (reference sequence). The CDR3 has 14 residues. The germline V and J ends were trimmed by 0 bases and 4 bases, with 9 bases remaining between them. This chain's CDR3 is CASSQDGRGYGYTF. The CDR3 nucleotides are TGTGCCAGCAGCCAAGATGGCAGGGGCTATGGCTACACCTTC.

This clone was picked up many times. J is TRBJ2-5 and V is TRBV6-1; no clear D gene. Germline loops: CDR1 MNHNS, CDR2 SASEGT. V was trimmed by 1 base and J by 1 base, leaving 10 bases between them. The CDR3 has 15 amino acids. The CDR3 DNA follows: TGTGCCAGCAGTGAAGAGGTCACGAGCCAAGAGACCCAGTACTTC. It translates to CASSEEVTSQETQYF.